The rows below give T cell receptor beta chains drawn from one sample of a study of human T cells and chemical hapten exposure. TCRdb passed the RACE reads through MiXCR, listing each CDR3 protein once. The table lists about 120,000 distinct CDR3 sequences, around 10% of them singletons, with approximately 2.5% in the top ten. The material was whole blood, obtained in connection with sensitization to the hapten diphenylcyclopropenone (DPC). The receptors were sampled from a woman in her fifties or sixties with alopecia areata. Some clones in this sample may be carry-over from other donors' samples. Each CDR3 is given without its conserved first and last residue. Fields, in order: J gene, V gene, CDR3 protein.

j_gene: TRBJ1-1
v_gene: TRBV13
CDR3aa: ASSLFPTEAF

j_gene: TRBJ2-5
v_gene: TRBV4-3
CDR3aa: ASSQDPVQGRGETQY

j_gene: TRBJ1-2
v_gene: TRBV20-1
CDR3aa: SAPEKALGGGGQAPYRGYT

j_gene: TRBJ2-2
v_gene: TRBV29-1
CDR3aa: SVRGVATGELF

j_gene: TRBJ1-5
v_gene: TRBV6-5
CDR3aa: ASGPREGQPQH

j_gene: TRBJ2-3
v_gene: TRBV3-1
CDR3aa: ASSQGPLARTDTQY

j_gene: TRBJ2-5
v_gene: TRBV6-2/TRBV6-3
CDR3aa: ASSPNREGTQY

j_gene: TRBJ2-3
v_gene: TRBV7-9
CDR3aa: ASIGPLGTDTQY

j_gene: TRBJ1-2
v_gene: TRBV27
CDR3aa: ASRFPGTLNGYT

j_gene: TRBJ2-1
v_gene: TRBV5-1
CDR3aa: ASSQAASGGAEQF

j_gene: TRBJ2-3
v_gene: TRBV10-3
CDR3aa: AAGGKSGRGADTQY

j_gene: TRBJ2-1
v_gene: TRBV4-3
CDR3aa: ASSQPRSSNEQF

j_gene: TRBJ2-3
v_gene: TRBV6-1
CDR3aa: ASSEEASGSYYTQY

j_gene: TRBJ1-5
v_gene: TRBV6-6
CDR3aa: ASSYSTGAQPQH

j_gene: TRBJ2-3
v_gene: TRBV2
CDR3aa: ASRATDSPSTDTQY

j_gene: TRBJ2-3
v_gene: TRBV5-1
CDR3aa: ASRPGLAGATDTQY

j_gene: TRBJ2-7
v_gene: TRBV29-1
CDR3aa: SGGGPREQY

j_gene: TRBJ2-1
v_gene: TRBV10-3
CDR3aa: AISATSGRGEQF

j_gene: TRBJ2-2
v_gene: TRBV6-2/TRBV6-3
CDR3aa: ASSLPRTHSNGELF

j_gene: TRBJ2-4
v_gene: TRBV29-1
CDR3aa: SAITGRFGNIQY

j_gene: TRBJ1-2
v_gene: TRBV5-1
CDR3aa: ASSLEFNTGNYGYT

j_gene: TRBJ1-5
v_gene: TRBV6-1
CDR3aa: ASSATGTGNQPQH

j_gene: TRBJ2-3
v_gene: TRBV2
CDR3aa: ASRMGTDTQY

j_gene: TRBJ2-7
v_gene: TRBV7-2
CDR3aa: ASSRGTAYEQY

j_gene: TRBJ2-5
v_gene: TRBV6-6
CDR3aa: ASSGAGTQY

j_gene: TRBJ2-5
v_gene: TRBV6-5
CDR3aa: DSSYSPPGLAGGSFRKTQY

j_gene: TRBJ2-3
v_gene: TRBV7-2
CDR3aa: ASSPASGRARDTQY

j_gene: TRBJ2-5
v_gene: TRBV29-1
CDR3aa: SVEPLNQETQY

j_gene: TRBJ2-7
v_gene: TRBV15
CDR3aa: ATSRGNSGGTYEQY

j_gene: TRBJ2-7
v_gene: TRBV28
CDR3aa: ASSPPRGISYEQY

j_gene: TRBJ2-1
v_gene: TRBV6-1
CDR3aa: ASKGGPVSNEQF

j_gene: TRBJ1-1
v_gene: TRBV6-1
CDR3aa: ASSALGVAEAF

j_gene: TRBJ2-1
v_gene: TRBV3-1
CDR3aa: ASSQVTSGRVANEQF

j_gene: TRBJ2-6
v_gene: TRBV7-2
CDR3aa: ASRRIQGSGANVLT

j_gene: TRBJ2-2
v_gene: TRBV27
CDR3aa: ASSISSGELF

j_gene: TRBJ1-6
v_gene: TRBV6-5
CDR3aa: ANRTGTGVASYNSPLH

j_gene: TRBJ1-5
v_gene: TRBV20-1
CDR3aa: SAREDEGENRPQH

j_gene: TRBJ2-1
v_gene: TRBV2
CDR3aa: ASPGGNEQF

j_gene: TRBJ2-3
v_gene: TRBV29-1
CDR3aa: SVESGRYPADTQY

j_gene: TRBJ2-2
v_gene: TRBV6-5
CDR3aa: ASSYRESGTGELF

j_gene: TRBJ1-4
v_gene: TRBV4-1
CDR3aa: ASSQEIGPSTNEKLF

j_gene: TRBJ1-2
v_gene: TRBV5-1
CDR3aa: ASSLGGTGFRGYT

j_gene: TRBJ2-3
v_gene: TRBV7-6
CDR3aa: ASSSPLAGRTDTQY

j_gene: TRBJ2-7
v_gene: TRBV7-9
CDR3aa: ASSWPEQGAPYEQY

j_gene: TRBJ2-1
v_gene: TRBV12-3/TRBV12-4
CDR3aa: ASSSGLAGYNEQF

j_gene: TRBJ1-3
v_gene: TRBV15
CDR3aa: ATSPFDYSGNTIY

j_gene: TRBJ1-1
v_gene: TRBV29-1
CDR3aa: SADRRHTEAF

j_gene: TRBJ1-4
v_gene: TRBV7-9
CDR3aa: ASSLDGRGFREKLF

j_gene: TRBJ2-7
v_gene: TRBV12-3/TRBV12-4
CDR3aa: ASSFLGYEQY

j_gene: TRBJ2-5
v_gene: TRBV7-2
CDR3aa: ASSDSQTSGPQETQY

j_gene: TRBJ1-3
v_gene: TRBV12-3/TRBV12-4
CDR3aa: ASSGLGVTGNTIY